The TCR beta chain described here comes from a study of prognosis after radiotherapy for stage I lung cancer. The wider study: Among seven or eight patients the tumors were squamous cell carcinoma, and among more than ten they were adenocarcinoma.

Two rounds of multiplex PCR amplified TCR beta CDR3 from genomic DNA. Used in first-round PCR were primers specific to each TRBV and TRBJ gene. From the multiplex PCR reads, TCRdb called clonotypes with MiXCR, one entry per CDR3 protein. The data contain 8,000 to 9,000 distinct CDR3 sequences, 62% of them singletons. The CDR3 extends over 16 amino acids. Germline CDR1 MNHEY, CDR2 SVGEGT. Comment on this clonotype: At one end the junction does not follow the germline gene, possibly because of a read error.

This receptor was taken from a donor aged 50 or older with non-small cell lung cancer. The chain links TRBV6-2 or TRBV6-3 to TRBJ2-7; D ambiguous. Material: PBMCs, obtained before or after stereotactic body radiation therapy (not recorded which). The CDR3 sequence is CASCYSQPVSSYEQYF. The CDR3 DNA reads TGTGCCAGCTGTTACTCGCAGCCGGTGAGCTCCTACGAGCAGTACTTC.